This TCR beta chain is from a study of blood T cell repertoires in COVID-19. Study overall: Sources were T cells, B-cell-depleted T cells, or PBMCs; the material itself was cDNA or gDNA.

The length of the CDR3 is 16 residues. After removal of 0 bases from V and 0 bases from J, the junction contained 4 bases not matched to a gene. Germline V lookup: CDR1 SGHTA, CDR2 FQGNSA. Grouping used clinical history reported by participants in a survey and questionnaire. Donors in Cohort 3 counted as recovered after two negative PCRs, clearance, or symptom resolution. This clone was recorded only once. As originally analysed: Nucleated cell number was recorded as an estimate derived from reference gene primer amplification. Measured with immunoSEQ multiplex PCR; TCRdb has only the in-frame clones, and not every one. The V and J calls and clone size come from that table; D and trimming were worked out from the DNA. In the table there are some 490,000 clones, around 85% of which are singletons.

The genes are TRBV7-2 and TRBJ1-2; 7 bases align to TRBD1. Source material: PBMCs or T cells enriched from blood (not recorded which). The clonotype comes from an older woman who had recovered from COVID-19. DNA for the CDR3: TGTGCCAGCAGCTTAGCGTTTGGGACAGCTAACTATGGCTACACCTTC. Its translation: CASSLAFGTANYGYTF.